Below are 8 T cell receptor beta chains sequenced from a single sample in a study of prognosis after radiotherapy for stage I lung cancer. Two-round multiplex PCR amplified TCR beta CDR3 from genomic DNA. First-round PCR employed TRBV- and TRBJ-specific primers for each gene. TCRdb re-analysed the multiplex PCR reads in MiXCR, keeping a single row per CDR3 protein. The table lists 11,000 to 15,000 distinct CDR3 sequences, 37% of them singletons. The specimen comprised PBMCs, sampled before or after stereotactic body radiation therapy (not recorded which). The receptors originated from a donor aged 50 or older with non-small cell lung cancer.

This clonotype was seen many times. V gene TRBV2 combines with J gene TRBJ1-2; a possible D gene is TRBD1 (5 bases). CDR3 length: 16 residues. Germline CDR1 and CDR2: SNHLY and FYNNEI. Trimming removed 6 bases at V and 2 bases at J, with 19 bases between. In DNA form, the CDR3 reads TGTGCCAGCAGGGATTCTCCGGGACGGCCGAACTATGGCTACACCTTC. Translation: CASRDSPGRPNYGYTF.

This clonotype was counted many times. This chain joins TRBV4-1 and TRBJ2-5; TRBD1 aligns across 11 bases. Germline V gene data show CDR1 as MGHRA and CDR2 as YSYEKL. The CDR3 spans 15 residues. J was trimmed by 2 bases and V by 6 bases; bases with no gene match: 5. In DNA form, the CDR3 reads TGCGCCAGCAGACGGGGACAGGGGGGACAAGAGACCCAGTACTTC. As protein: CASRRGQGGQETQYF.

This clonotype was found once. A far larger clone is one nucleotide away, so this likely arose from a read error. The gene calls are TRBV6-4 and TRBJ2-2; TRBD1 is a possible D gene (6 bases). This CDR3 has 15 amino acids. Germline V lookup: CDR1 MRHNA, CDR2 SNTAGT. This chain's CDR3 is CASSRWTDYTGEMFF. The DNA of the CDR3 is TGTGCCAGCAGTCGATGGACAGACTACACCGGGGAGATGTTTTTT.

A note on this clonotype: The junction and the germline gene differ at one end; a read error may be behind it. The CDR3 nucleotides are TGTACCAGCAACGAGGGTGCCGTTGGCTACACCTTC. Its protein is CTSNEGAVGYTF. The gene calls are TRBV2 and TRBJ1-2; unclear D gene. CDR1 SNHLY and CDR2 FYNNEI come from the germline V gene. The CDR3 contains 12 residues.

The V and J genes are TRBV11-2 and TRBJ2-7; TRBD1 aligns across 9 bases. This CDR3 has 15 amino acids. The J segment lost 3 bases and the V segment lost 6 bases, leaving 9 bases of the junction unmatched. The germline gives CDR1 SGHAT, CDR2 FQNNGV. DNA of the CDR3: TGTGCCAGCAGTCCGGAGCGGACAGGGGACTACGAGCAGTACTTC. Its protein product is CASSPERTGDYEQYF. Looking up the rest from reference TRBV11-2 and TRBJ2-7 gives the full variable domain: EAGVAQSPRYKIIEKRQSVAFWCNPISGHATLYWYQQILGQGPKLLIQFQNNGVVDDSQLPKDRFSAERLKGVDSTLKIQPAKLEDSAVYLCASSPERTGDYEQYFGPGTRLTVT.

By share, this clonotype ranks as medium-sized (0.01 to 0.1%). The chain has TRBV12-3 or TRBV12-4 and TRBJ2-2; no firm D call. The CDR3 is 14 amino acids. V was cut by 4 bases and J by 6 bases, with 12 bases left in between. For the CDR3, the DNA is TGTGCCAGCAGTTCGAACATCGGCTCCGGGGAGCTGTTTTTT. Translating gives CASSSNIGSGELFF.

This clonotype was seen at least ten times. In DNA, the CDR3 is TGTGCCAGCAGCCAAGATCTCGGCCAGGGAGCCTATGGCTACACCTTC. This sequence encodes CASSQDLGQGAYGYTF. V and J are TRBV4-2 and TRBJ1-2; D perhaps matches TRBD1 (5 bases). V lost 0 bases and J lost 4, with 15 bases in between. This CDR3 has 16 amino acids. Germline V gene data show CDR1 as LGHNA and CDR2 as YNFKEQ.

In this sample, this clonotype turned up many times. The chain carries TRBV27 and TRBJ1-4; perhaps TRBD1 as D (6 bases). This CDR3 has 14 residues. V lost 6 bases to trimming and J lost 7 bases, with 15 bases between them. Germline V CDR1 and CDR2: MNHEY, SMNVEV (reference sequence). CDR3 in DNA: TGTGCCAGCAGCCCTACAGGGTGGGCTGAAAAACTGTTTTTT. This translates into CASSPTGWAEKLFF.